Each of the 7 T cell receptor beta chains below was sequenced from the same sample in a study of cytomegalovirus exposure and HLA in healthy donors (dated by TCRdb to between 2016 and 2019). Library construction relied on the immunoSEQ multiplex PCR assay. A mixture of 60 forward primers for TCR Vbeta segments and 13 reverse primers for TCR Jbeta segments was used in the multiplex PCR. This immuneACCESS table, as held by TCRdb, lists in-frame sequences with V and J called but not all clones. Of the missing ones, under half trace to an unresolved V gene in checked studies; the others have no known cause. The sample table shows around 78,000 clones, and about two thirds are seen once. The biggest ten clones account for 5.7% of the sample. Material: PBMCs. These receptors were collected from a man younger than 40 in good health and CMV-seropositive.

V and J are TRBV7-2 and TRBJ2-7; TRBD1 matches at 8 bases. Germline CDR1 is SGHTA and CDR2 is FQGNSA. J lost 3 bases, V lost 6 bases, and 4 bases had no gene match. The CDR3 is 13 residues long. The CDR3 region is CASRPGGRYEQYF. CDR3 nucleotide sequence: TGTGCCAGCAGACCAGGGGGCCGCTACGAGCAGTACTTC.

This clone showed up just a few times. V is TRBV15 and J is TRBJ2-3; a possible D gene is TRBD1 (5 bases). Trimming removed 3 bases at V and 0 bases at J, with 7 bases between. This CDR3 is 14 amino acids long. Germline assignment: CDR1 LNHNV and CDR2 YYDKDF (reference sequence). This CDR3 reads CATSSRVSTDTQYF. The CDR3 nucleotides are TGTGCCACCAGCAGCAGGGTCAGCACAGATACGCAGTATTTT. Full variable domain (remainder filled in from reference TRBV15 and TRBJ2-3): DAMVIQNPRYQVTQFGKPVTLSCSQTLNHNVMYWYQQKSSQAPKLLFHYYDKDFNNEADTPDNFQSRRPNTSFCFLDIRSPGLGDTAMYLCATSSRVSTDTQYFGPGTRLTVL.

This clone has a handful of counts. The chain joins TRBV7-7 to TRBJ2-2; possible D gene TRBD1, 6 bases. CDR3 length equals 14 residues. V was pared by 6 bases and J by 3 bases, with 11 bases between. Per the germline V gene, CDR1 is SSHAT and CDR2 is FNYEAQ (reference sequence). CDR3 DNA: TGTGCCAGCAGGACAGGCCTCGACACCGGGGAGCTGTTTTTT. Its protein product is CASRTGLDTGELFF.

This clone was detected only a few times. The CDR3 DNA sequence: TGCGCCTCTTCGCTGGGGGCGTCCCTCGACGAGCAGTACTTC. This translates into CASSLGASLDEQYF. This chain uses TRBV5-1 with TRBJ2-7, with D possibly TRBD1 on 6 matching bases. Germline values: CDR1 SGHRS, CDR2 YFSETQ. V lost 10 bases and J lost 5, with 22 bases in between. This CDR3 has 14 amino acids.

The chain recombines TRBV5-1 with TRBJ1-1, with 7 bases aligning to TRBD1. The V gene end was trimmed by 3 bases and the J gene end by 3 bases; junction bases not matched to a gene: 2. The germline CDR1 and CDR2 sequences are SGHRS and YFSETQ. The CDR3 covers 13 residues. This chain's CDR3 is CASSSGTDTEAFF. For the CDR3, the DNA is TGCGCCAGCAGCTCCGGGACAGACACTGAAGCTTTCTTT.

This rearrangement joins TRBV4-1 to TRBJ2-2, with 12 bases aligning to TRBD1. The V gene end was trimmed by 3 bases and the J gene end by 1 base; junction bases not matched to a gene: 15. CDR1 is MGHRA, CDR2 YSYEKL, per germline. The CDR3 covers 21 residues. CDR3 nucleotide sequence: TGCGCCAGCAGCCAGGGCCGGGACAGGGGGCCTAGCGGGGGGAACACCGGGGAGCTGTTTTTT. This sequence encodes CASSQGRDRGPSGGNTGELFF.

The rearrangement joins TRBV5-6 to TRBJ2-3; 8 bases are a match to TRBD2. V lost 3 bases and J lost 3; bases outside the gene matches: 6. The CDR3 sequence is 15 residues long. CDR1 and CDR2 (germline): SGHDT, YYEEEE. This CDR3 is CASSSLRGATDTQYF. In DNA, the CDR3 is TGTGCCAGCAGCTCGTTGCGGGGGGCAACAGATACGCAGTATTTT.